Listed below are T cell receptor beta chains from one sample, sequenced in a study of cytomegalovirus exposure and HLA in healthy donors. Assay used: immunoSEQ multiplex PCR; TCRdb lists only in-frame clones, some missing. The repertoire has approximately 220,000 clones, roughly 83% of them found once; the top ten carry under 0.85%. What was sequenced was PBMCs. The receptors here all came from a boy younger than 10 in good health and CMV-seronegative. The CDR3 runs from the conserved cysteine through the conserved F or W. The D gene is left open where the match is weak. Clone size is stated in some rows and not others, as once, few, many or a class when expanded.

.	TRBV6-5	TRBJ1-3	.	TGTGCCAGCAGTTACCGACTTAGCTCTGGAAACACCATATATTTT	CASSYRLSSGNTIYF
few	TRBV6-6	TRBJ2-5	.	TGTGCCAGCAGTTACTCTCAGGGGCCGGAGACCCCGTACTTC	CASSYSQGPETPYF
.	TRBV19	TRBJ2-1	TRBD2	TGTGCCAGTAGGGGAGGGCGTTCAGAGTACAATGAGCAGTTCTTC	CASRGGRSEYNEQFF
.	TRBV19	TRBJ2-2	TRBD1	TGTGCCAGTAGTATAGGGGACAGGAGTGGCGGGGAGCTGTTTTTT	CASSIGDRSGGELFF
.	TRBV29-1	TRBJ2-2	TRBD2	TGCAGCGTTGAAGGTGGGACTAGCGGGAGTGGGTCGGCCGGGGAGCTGTTTTTT	CSVEGGTSGSGSAGELFF
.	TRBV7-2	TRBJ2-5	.	TGTGCCAGCAGCTTCAAAGAGACCCAGTACTTC	CASSFKETQYF
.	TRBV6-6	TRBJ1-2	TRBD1	TGTGCCAGCAGTTACAGTCCAGGGGGCTATGACGGCTACACCTTC	CASSYSPGGYDGYTF
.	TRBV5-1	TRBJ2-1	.	TGCGCCAGCAGCCCCGGGACTGCCTACAATGAGCAGTTCTTC	CASSPGTAYNEQFF
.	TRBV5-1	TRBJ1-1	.	TGCGCCAGCAGCGTAAGCGGTGAAGCTTTCTTT	CASSVSGEAFF
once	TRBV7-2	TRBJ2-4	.	TGTGCCAGCAGCCCCGCCTACGACAGGGCCAAAAACATTCAGTACTTC	CASSPAYDRAKNIQYF
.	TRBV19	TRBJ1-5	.	TGTGCCAGTTCCGATGACAGGAAGGTTCAGCCCCAGCATTTT	CASSDDRKVQPQHF
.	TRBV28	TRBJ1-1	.	TGTGCCAGCAGTCAAGACTACACTGAAGCTTTCTTT	CASSQDYTEAFF
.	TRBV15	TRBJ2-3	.	TGTGCCACCAGCGGACTGATGAACCGGGACACCTCCACTCACGATACGCAGTATTTT	CATSGLMNRDTSTHDTQYF
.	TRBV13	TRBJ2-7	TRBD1	TGTGCCAGCAGCCACCGGGGGGACAGGGTACACGAGCAGTACTTC	CASSHRGDRVHEQYF
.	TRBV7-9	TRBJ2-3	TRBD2	TGTGCCAGCAGCACGGGACTAGCAAGCACAGATACGCAGTATTTT	CASSTGLASTDTQYF
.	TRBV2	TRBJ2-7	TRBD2	TGTGCCAGCAGCCTACTAGCGGGAGGAAACGAGCAGTACTTC	CASSLLAGGNEQYF
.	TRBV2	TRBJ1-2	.	TGTGCCAGCAGCGGACAGCCTAACTATGGCTACACCTTC	CASSGQPNYGYTF
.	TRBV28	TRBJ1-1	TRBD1	TGTGCCAGCAGTATACAGGGGGCGGGTTTCAATGAAGCTTTCTTT	CASSIQGAGFNEAFF
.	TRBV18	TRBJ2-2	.	TGTGCCAGCTCACCACGGCCAGTGGGGAGCGGGGAGCTGTTTTTT	CASSPRPVGSGELFF
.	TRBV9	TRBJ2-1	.	TGTGCCAGCAGCGTCACACAGGGAATGGGGAATGAGCAGTTCTTC	CASSVTQGMGNEQFF
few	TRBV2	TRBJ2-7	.	TGTGCCAGCAGTGGGGTAGGGGAGGTCGGAGAGCAGTACTTC	CASSGVGEVGEQYF
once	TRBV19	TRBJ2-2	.	TGTGCCAGTAGTATAGTGAGTCCAGGGGACGTCCCACGAGGGGAGCTGTTTTTT	CASSIVSPGDVPRGELFF
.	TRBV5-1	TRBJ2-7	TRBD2	TGCGCCAGCAGCTTGGTTGATCTAGCGGGGGGGCCAAGCGAGCAGTACTTC	CASSLVDLAGGPSEQYF
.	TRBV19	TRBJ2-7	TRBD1	TGTGCCAGTAGTATAGGGGACAGGGGCTCCTACGAGCAGTACTTC	CASSIGDRGSYEQYF
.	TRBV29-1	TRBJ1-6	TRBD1	TGCAGCGGTGCACGGGACAGGTATAATTCACCCCTCCACTTT	CSGARDRYNSPLHF
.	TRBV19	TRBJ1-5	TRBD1	TGTGCCAGTAGTAAGGCCGGGACAGGCGAGTGGGGCAATCAGCCCCAGCATTTT	CASSKAGTGEWGNQPQHF
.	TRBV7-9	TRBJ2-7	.	TGTGCCAGCAGCTTTAGCTTCCCGAGCTCCTACGAGCAGTACTTC	CASSFSFPSSYEQYF
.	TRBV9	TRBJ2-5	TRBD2	TGTGCCAGCAGCGTAGGGAGTATAGCGGGGGGCCAAGAGACCCAGTACTTC	CASSVGSIAGGQETQYF
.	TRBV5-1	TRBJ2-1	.	TGCGCCAGCAGCACCCGAGCGGGTAGCTCCTACAATGAGCAGTTCTTC	CASSTRAGSSYNEQFF
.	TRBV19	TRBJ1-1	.	TGTGCCAGTAGTAACACAGGGAACACTGAAGCTTTCTTT	CASSNTGNTEAFF
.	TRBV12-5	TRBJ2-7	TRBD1	TGTGCTAGTGGTTTGCGGGTGGTAGGACAGGCCCTCTCCTACGAGCAGTACTTC	CASGLRVVGQALSYEQYF
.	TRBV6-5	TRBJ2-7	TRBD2	TGTGCCAGCAATATACTAGCGGGAGCGGGCGAGCAGTACTTC	CASNILAGAGEQYF
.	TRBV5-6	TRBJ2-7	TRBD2	TGTGCCAGCAGCCTGGGGAGGGGCCCATGGGAGCAGTACTTC	CASSLGRGPWEQYF
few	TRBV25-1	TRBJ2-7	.	TGTGCCAGCGGGGCGGCGGGAAGCTCCTACGAGCAGTACTTC	CASGAAGSSYEQYF
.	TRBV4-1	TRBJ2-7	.	TGCGCCAGCAGCCAAGCCAGGGGTACGCCCTACGAGCAGTACTTC	CASSQARGTPYEQYF
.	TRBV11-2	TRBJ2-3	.	TGTGCCAGCAGCCGGGACACAGATACGCAGTATTTT	CASSRDTDTQYF
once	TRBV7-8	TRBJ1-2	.	TGTGCCAGCAGCCTCAGGACGGAGGGTGGCTACACCTTC	CASSLRTEGGYTF
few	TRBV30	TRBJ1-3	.	TGTGCCTGGAGGAGCTCTGGAAACACCATATATTTT	CAWRSSGNTIYF
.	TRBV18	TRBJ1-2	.	TGTGCCAGCTCACCAGGACAGACTAACTATGGCTACACCTTC	CASSPGQTNYGYTF
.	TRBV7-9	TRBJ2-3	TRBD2	TGTGCCAGCAGCCTTAGCGGGGGCAGCACAGATACGCAGTATTTT	CASSLSGGSTDTQYF
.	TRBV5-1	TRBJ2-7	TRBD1	TGCGCCAGCAGCCCGGCAGGTAGGACAGGAGACTTCTACGAGCAGTACTTC	CASSPAGRTGDFYEQYF
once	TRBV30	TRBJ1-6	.	TGTGCCTGGAGTGCCAGCGCTCCACCCCTCCACTTT	CAWSASAPPLHF
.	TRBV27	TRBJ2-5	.	TGCGAACACAAGGAGGTGGGAGGCTTGGCCTCTAGTGAGACCCAGTACTTC	CEHKEVGGLASSETQYF
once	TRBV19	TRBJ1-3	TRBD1	TGTGCCAGTAGTATCCGACAGGGGAGGACTGGAAACACCATATATTTT	CASSIRQGRTGNTIYF
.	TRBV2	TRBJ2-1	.	TGTGCCAGCAGATGGCAGGAGGTCAATGAGCAGTTCTTC	CASRWQEVNEQFF
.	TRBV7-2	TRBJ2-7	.	TGTGCCAGCTCACCACGGACAGTTTACTACGAGCAGTACTTC	CASSPRTVYYEQYF
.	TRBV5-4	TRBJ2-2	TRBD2	TGTGCCAGCAGCACCGGGACTAGCGGCACCGGGGAGCTGTTTTTT	CASSTGTSGTGELFF
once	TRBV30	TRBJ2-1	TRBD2	TGTGCCTGGAGTGCCGCCCGGACTAGCGGGAGGGCCGTAAATGAGCAGTTCTTC	CAWSAARTSGRAVNEQFF
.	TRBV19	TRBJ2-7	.	TGTGCCAGTAGTGGTAGCGTGATCTACGAGCAGTACTTC	CASSGSVIYEQYF
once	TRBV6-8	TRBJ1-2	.	TGTGCCAGCAGTTGGACAGCATATGGCTACACCTTC	CASSWTAYGYTF
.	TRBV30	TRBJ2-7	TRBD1	TGTGCCTGGAGGGACAGGGGGCGGTACGAGCAGTACTTC	CAWRDRGRYEQYF
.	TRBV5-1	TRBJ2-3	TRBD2	TGCGCCAGCAGCTTTACTAGCGGGAGGGCCTCAGATACGCAGTATTTT	CASSFTSGRASDTQYF
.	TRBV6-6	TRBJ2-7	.	TGTGCCAGCAGTTACCAGACTGAAGAGCAGTACTTC	CASSYQTEEQYF
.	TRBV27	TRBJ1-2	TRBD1	TGTGCCACCCGACAGAGACAGGGGGCTTATGGCTACACCTTC	CATRQRQGAYGYTF
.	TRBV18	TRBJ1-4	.	TGTGCCAGCTCACCACTGGGGGCCTTTGAAAAACTGTTTTTT	CASSPLGAFEKLFF
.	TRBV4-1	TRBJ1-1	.	TGCGCCAGCAGCCTTTCGAGGGCCACTGAAGCTTTCTTT	CASSLSRATEAFF
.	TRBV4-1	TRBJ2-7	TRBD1	TGCGCCAGCAGCCAAGTTTTCCGGGACAGCTCCTACGAGCAGTACTTC	CASSQVFRDSSYEQYF